The entry below gives a single T cell receptor beta chain sequence along with its context. It has no known antigen specificity. Base qualities are not recorded, but no much larger clone differs from it by a single base. The sample belongs to a study of cytomegalovirus exposure and HLA in healthy donors (dated by TCRdb to about 2017). With respect to the entire study: According to an earlier analysis of 550 to 700 of the donors, roughly 180 million T cells yielded some 110 million unique TCR beta sequences and around 300 Gb of sequence data. The study used immunosequencing to profile the T cell repertoires of hundreds of subjects and linked those repertoires to cytomegalovirus serostatus. High-throughput TCR immunosequencing, statistical association of individual TCRs with disease status, and machine learning were combined to predict cytomegalovirus infection status. A later analysis re-examined previously published TCR beta repertoires from more than 550 donors and added high-resolution HLA genotyping to investigate patterns of TCR occurrence. Because of strong linkage in the cohort, 5 or 6 DR-DQ haplotypes were treated as single units for association and clustering. Every discovery cohort repertoire had been produced on one sequencing platform. Among the approximately 430 genotyped donors, around 79% belonged to the genetic ancestry cluster associated with self-reported Caucasian donors. An earlier analysis of roughly 600 of the donors used high-throughput TCR beta sequencing to judge whether each TCR beta V gene segment behaved as functional or pseudogenic. The number of donors typed differed by locus, with roughly 620-630 for A, B, C, DRB1 and DQB1, 522 for DQA1, some 570 for DPA1, and around 450 for DPB1. Both class I and class II loci were covered by HLA typing, at four-digit resolution. The study aimed to test whether cataloging public T cell receptors could reveal signatures of past pathogen exposure. Roughly 300 gigabases of sequencing data and around 85 million unique TCR sequences made up an early release that covered fewer than 650 HLA-typed donors. Besides the first cohort of around 670 subjects, a separate validation cohort made up of roughly 120 different subjects was used. Rather than using new phenotypic data, the later analysis identified candidate immune exposures from TCR beta sequences and from how often those sequences occurred across donors. A later genetic analysis used genome-wide SNP genotypes for about 60% of the roughly 670 donors, treating that subset as a discovery cohort. Donor age, sex, ethnicity and CMV serostatus were collected together with the repertoire data. Across around 400 genotyped donors of the cohort, an average of roughly 250,000 unique TCR beta nucleotide sequences per donor were sequenced, and approximately 19% of those sequences were non-productive.

The cohort consisted of 600 to 700 healthy bone marrow donors. All cohort members were sampled while nominally healthy, although unrecorded immune exposures were likely present. The donor was CMV seropositive and belonged to the group of 270 or so seropositive cohort members. A peripheral blood sample was provided by each donor, and peripheral blood mononuclear cells were used for TCR beta sequencing. Genomic DNA was extracted from the blood cell samples with the Qiagen DNeasy Blood Extraction Kit. The research as a whole found: A cluster of highly shared sequence variants was judged likely to be a technical artifact of the sequencing pipeline. Presence/absence analyses assumed roughly uniform sequencing depth across donors, an assumption that may not hold. In vitro tests confirmed that a few of the cytomegalovirus-associated TCR beta chains recognize cytomegalovirus antigens. According to a later genetic analysis, donors in an Asian-associated ancestry cluster had fewer N-insertions in productive TCRs than the approximately 700-donor mean. The authors suggested that the approach could potentially be generalized to other disease states and immunological phenotypes. Correlated functional status among segregating V segments might reflect linkage disequilibrium, but an unknown experimental factor could not be ruled out. In a later analysis, some 17,000 TCR beta sequences were associated with specific HLA alleles at a false discovery rate of 0.05. The study listed approximately 150 TCR beta chains as associated with cytomegalovirus. The classifier was reported to diagnose cytomegalovirus status with high specificity and sensitivity in both the original cohort and the validation cohort. A later analysis reported that several top co-occurrence clusters appeared linked to parvovirus B19, influenza, CMV and Epstein-Barr virus. Across donors, most TCR sequences were observed very rarely, whereas some public TCRs were present in many individuals. In a later analysis, HLA-associated TCR beta chains were found to be more clonally expanded and to have lower generation probabilities than equally common non-associated chains. In this cohort, only TCR beta chains were sequenced, and detectable features were limited by the absence of alpha or paired-chain data. A further reported finding was that TCR beta sequences accurately predicted the HLA-A and HLA-B alleles for most subjects in the first cohort. In a later analysis, the rate of TCR association differed among HLA loci, with DRB1 alleles having the most associated TCRs and HLA-C alleles having the fewest. In an earlier analysis of some 500 of the donors, most TCR beta V segments were observed in productive rearrangements about 87% or about 30% of the time, broadly matching IMGT annotations. V-gene and J-gene trimming of TCR beta chains was associated with a missense DCLRE1C variant in a later genetic analysis, and the association was replicated in an independent cohort. Roughly 17 rarely observed V segments, including chromosome 9 orphons, were excluded from the earlier analysis of just under 600 of the donors because counts were too low. The only immune exposure information available for the cohort was CMV serostatus. In a later analysis, most CMV-associated TCR beta chains were found to appear HLA-restricted, with HLA associations seemingly driven largely by CMV exposure. When HLA alleles, especially DR and DQ, strongly co-occurred, TCR associations were difficult to assign to individual alleles. Because some donors lacked HLA typing at each locus, the association tests relied only on the typed subset. The 87-base-pair reads could not distinguish some IMGT-functional V segments, including TRBV6-2 and TRBV6-3, so those segments were excluded.

Library method: the immunoSEQ multiplex PCR assay. The multiplex PCR relied on a mix of 60 forward primers for TCR Vbeta segments and 13 reverse primers for TCR Jbeta segments. A multiplex PCR assay on genomic DNA amplified the CDR3 region of rearranged TCR beta genes. On the Illumina HiSeq System, the amplified TCR beta libraries were sequenced as 87-base-pair reads. The source study handled its data this way. In a later analysis, tens of millions of unique TCR beta chains were counted across the roughly 670 repertoires, and roughly 11 million of these chains were shared by at least two donors. To remove PCR and sequencing errors, raw reads were error-corrected and collapsed into unique sequences using a nearest-neighbor algorithm that merged closely related sequences. CDR3 sequences were aligned to IMGT reference sequences to assign V, D and J gene segments. For a sequence to be retained, a match of at least six nucleotides was required to both a V gene segment and a J gene segment. A rearrangement was called productive if the CDR3 had no stop codons and remained in frame with V and J, and every other rearrangement was called non-productive. CDR3 was defined according to IMGT convention as the region running from the second conserved V-encoded cysteine to the conserved J-encoded phenylalanine. The earlier analysis of 587 of the donors excluded any sequence lacking an unambiguous match to a single V gene segment. In an earlier analysis of 500 to 750 of the donors, V segments were called functional above 56.7% productive rearrangements and were called segregating when the between-donor standard deviation exceeded 5%. A statistical classification framework was built to diagnose cytomegalovirus status from the catalog of TCR beta chain sequences. In a later analysis, TCR nucleotide sequences were compared against IMGT/GENE-DB human TR gene sequences so that V and J genes could be assigned. In a later analysis, CDR3 sequences and most-parsimonious VDJ recombination scenarios were assigned using the TCRdist pipeline. In a later analysis, each TCR beta chain was defined by its CDR3 amino acid sequence together with its V-gene family, and reads lacking a unique V-gene family were excluded. A later analysis removed roughly 590 highly shared, low-generation-probability nucleotide sequences to deal with suspected cross-contamination and a sequencing artifact. A later analysis calculated a clonal expansion index for each public chain from normalized within-repertoire ranks of inferred template counts. In a later analysis, generation probabilities were computed with a VDJ recombination model fitted to out-of-frame rearrangements, and the resulting probabilities were checked against IGoR. A later analysis scored TCR-TCR, TCR-HLA and TCR-CMV co-occurrence with hypergeometric tests, applying a repertoire-size bias correction to TCR pairs. To estimate false discovery rates, a later analysis permuted the HLA or CMV assignments 20 times. In a later analysis, co-occurring TCRs were grouped with DBSCAN, and TCRdist sequence similarity was added when clustering was performed within HLA-allele-positive subsets. Repertoires with fewer than 30,000 or more than 120,000 public chains, plus five repertoires with anomalous nucleotide sharing, were excluded from co-occurrence clustering. The table was pulled from immuneACCESS by TCRdb, which kept in-frame rearrangements only. Such tables lose some clones; where checked, under half of the loss comes from unresolved V genes, and the rest has no known cause. V, J and clone size reflect that table, while D and trimming were determined from the DNA. Recorded for this sample are over 150,000 clones; 75% to 85% of them occurred a single time. The top ten constitute under 1.5% of the sample.

The CDR3 goes from the cysteine to the phenylalanine over 13 residues. The read is trimmed to its CDR3 DNA, 39 bases read in frame from base 1. V ends up 3 bases short and J 6 bases short, with an unmatched junction base count of 2. For CDR1 and CDR2, the germline V gene lists ENHRY and SYGVKD. Sequences were obtained from PBMCs. The chain employs TRBV10-3 and TRBJ2-1; TRBD1 matches 7 bases in the middle. The receptor was derived from a girl aged 2 to 9 in good health and CMV-seropositive. The CDR3 protein: CAISDPGGNEQFF. DNA sequence: TGTGCCATCAGTGACCCAGGGGGCAATGAGCAGTTCTTC.